This T cell receptor beta chain originates from a study of T cells in Graves' hyperthyroidism and ophthalmopathy. Findings and caveats of the study: Most expanded thyroid clonotypes above 0.001 also appeared in blood.

Germline CDR1 LGHDT, CDR2 YNNKEL (reference sequence). CDR3 size: 14 residues. Trimming took 4 bases from V and 5 from J; bases not matched to a gene: 6. As concerns this clonotype: Its antigen is not identified.

The investigators amplified TCR beta CDR3 regions from RNA transcripts. During a first-round RT-PCR of the TCR CDR3, the HTBI primer set was used. TCRdb itself ran the multiplex PCR reads through MiXCR, one entry per CDR3 protein. The sample yields some 650,000 distinct CDR3 sequences, 15% to 20% seen once. Sequencing input: blood. The clonotype comes from a woman aged 40 to 50 with Graves' ophthalmopathy. The rearrangement uses TRBV3-1 and TRBJ2-5, with 8 bases fitting TRBD1. The CDR3 sequence is CASSPRQGPETQYF. Written as DNA, the CDR3 is TGTGCCAGCAGCCCGAGACAGGGGCCGGAGACCCAGTACTTC.